This record looks at one T cell receptor beta chain sequence and its context. Antigen specificity is unknown. This entry comes from a study of T cells in localized non-small cell lung cancer. Points from the study as a whole: Exceeding tumor, uninvolved adjacent lung had the highest T cell clonality.

Trimming pared 8 bases from V and 4 bases from J, leaving 14 bases between. CDR1 and CDR2 (germline): MDHEN, SYDVKM. There are 13 residues in the CDR3. TCRdb keeps only in-frame clones here, not all; method: immunoSEQ multiplex PCR. The top ten hold 8% to 10% of the sample, which has approximately 80,000 clones, 75% to 85% seen once. This material consisted of peripheral blood, taken before any cancer treatment. This sequence originates from a female donor older than 55 with stage I lung adenocarcinoma. The rearrangement uses TRBV28 and TRBJ1-2, with D maybe TRBD1 (5 bases). The CDR3 region is CASGGREAYGYTF. DNA of the CDR3: TGTGCCAGCGGTGGCAGGGAGGCCTATGGCTACACCTTC.